These 3 T cell receptor beta chains were all obtained from the same sample, sequenced in a study of blood T cell repertoires in COVID-19. This table comes from immunoSEQ multiplex PCR, and its TCRdb copy is limited to in-frame clones, with some not included. Among around 260,000 clones, about nine tenths were seen once, and the ten largest hold less than 3%. Sequenced input: peripheral blood. The receptors derive from a woman aged 25 to 45 with active or convalescent COVID-19.

This sequence joins TRBV7-3 and TRBJ2-1, with D possibly matching TRBD2 (7 bases). The CDR3 spans 15 residues. The germline gives CDR1 SGHTA, CDR2 FQGTGA. Trimming pared 0 bases from V and 3 bases from J, leaving 9 bases between. CDR3 nucleotide sequence: TGTGCCAGCAGCTTAACGGGGGGGCACTACAATGAGCAGTTCTTC. Translation: CASSLTGGHYNEQFF.

The V gene is TRBV6-2 or TRBV6-3, the J gene TRBJ1-6; D perhaps matches TRBD1 (5 bases). V lost 3 bases and J lost 7, with 13 bases in between. In germline, CDR1 is MNHEY, CDR2 SVGEGT. The CDR3 is 15 amino acids. Here the CDR3 reads CASSYFARGNSPLHF. CDR3 DNA: TGTGCCAGCAGTTATTTTGCACGGGGGAATTCACCCCTCCACTTT.

The chain employs TRBV7-8 and TRBJ2-7; TRBD1 matches at 12 bases. The CDR3 totals 13 residues. With V trimmed by 4 bases and J by 11 bases, 6 bases remained unmatched. The V gene's germline CDR1 is SGHVS and CDR2 FQNEAQ. The CDR3 DNA is TGTGCCAGCAGCTCGGGGGGACAGGGGGCGAAGTACTTC. Encoded protein: CASSSGGQGAKYF.